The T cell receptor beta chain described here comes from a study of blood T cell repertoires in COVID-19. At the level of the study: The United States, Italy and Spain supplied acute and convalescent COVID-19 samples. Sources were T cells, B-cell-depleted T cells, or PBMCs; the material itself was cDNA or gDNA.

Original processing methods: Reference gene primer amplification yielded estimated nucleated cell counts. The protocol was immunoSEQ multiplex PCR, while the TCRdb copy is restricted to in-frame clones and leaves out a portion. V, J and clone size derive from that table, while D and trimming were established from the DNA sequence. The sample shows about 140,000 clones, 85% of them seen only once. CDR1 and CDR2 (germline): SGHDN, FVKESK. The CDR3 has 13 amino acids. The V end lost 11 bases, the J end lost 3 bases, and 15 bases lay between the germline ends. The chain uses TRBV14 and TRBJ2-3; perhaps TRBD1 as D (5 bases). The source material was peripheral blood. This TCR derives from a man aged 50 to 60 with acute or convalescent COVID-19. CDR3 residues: CASARVGTDTQYF. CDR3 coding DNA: TGTGCCTCAGCCAGGGTAGGGACAGATACGCAGTATTTT.